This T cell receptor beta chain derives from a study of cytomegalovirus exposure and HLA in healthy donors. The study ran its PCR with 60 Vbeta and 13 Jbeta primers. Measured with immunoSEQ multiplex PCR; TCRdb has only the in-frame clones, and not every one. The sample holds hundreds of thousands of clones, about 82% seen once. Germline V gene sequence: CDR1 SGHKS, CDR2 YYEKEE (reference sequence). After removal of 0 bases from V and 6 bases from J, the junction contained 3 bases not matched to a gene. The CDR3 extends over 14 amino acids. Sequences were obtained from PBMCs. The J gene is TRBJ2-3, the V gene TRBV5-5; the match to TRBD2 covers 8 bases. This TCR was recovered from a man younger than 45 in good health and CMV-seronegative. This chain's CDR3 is CASSLDLAGDTQYF. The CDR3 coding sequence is TGTGCCAGCAGCTTGGACCTAGCGGGTGATACGCAGTATTTT.